This T cell receptor beta chain comes out of a study of blood T cell repertoires in COVID-19. TCRdb's table, derived via immunoSEQ multiplex PCR, lists solely in-frame clones and lacks some. The table includes 400,000 to 450,000 clones, roughly 91% detected once. After removal of 3 bases from V and 3 bases from J, the junction contained 6 bases not matched to a gene. The CDR3 loop spans 16 amino acids. CDR1 is SGHKS, CDR2 YYEKEE, per germline (reference sequence). Sequenced input: PBMCs or T cells enriched from blood (not recorded which). This chain links TRBV5-5 with TRBJ2-7; 13 positions match TRBD2. The source is a man aged 18 to 29 who had recovered from COVID-19. The CDR3 DNA reads as TGTGCCAGCAGCTCACTAGCGGGAGGGGGGAGCTACGAGCAGTACTTC. This sequence encodes CASSSLAGGGSYEQYF.